The clone carrying this TCR beta chain was detected many times. Antigen specificity is unknown. This CDR3 spans 12 amino acids. Germline V gives CDR1 MGHDK, CDR2 SYGVNS. With 4 bases removed from V and 7 bases from J, the gap between germline ends came to 10 bases. It was RNA transcripts that yielded the amplified TCR beta CDR3 regions. HTBI primers were the set used in a first-round RT-PCR of the TCR CDR3. TCRdb re-analysed the multiplex PCR reads in MiXCR, keeping a single row per CDR3 protein. This sample has approximately 520,000 distinct CDR3 sequences, with less than 25% found just once. Those with hyperthyroidism were 18 to 65 years old, newly diagnosed, and ill for under 2 months. Exclusion of a patient resulted from uncontrolled infection, other autoimmune disease, pregnancy or lactation. The entry originates in a study of T cells in Graves' hyperthyroidism and ophthalmopathy. General observations from the study: Ophthalmopathy was model-predicted a median around 6.7 months pre-onset. The blood repertoire included most of the expanded thyroid clonotypes above 0.001.

The V gene is TRBV25-1, the J gene TRBJ1-2, with a weak D call TRBD1 (5 bases). The origin of this receptor is a man younger than 35 with Graves' hyperthyroidism. Input material: blood. The DNA of the CDR3 is TGTGCCAGCAGTGTGGCAGGGAGTGGCTACACCTTC. Protein sequence: CASSVAGSGYTF.